The 11 T cell receptor beta chains below all came from one sample that was sequenced in a study of blood T cell repertoires in COVID-19. Data came from immunoSEQ multiplex PCR; TCRdb stores just in-frame clones and leaves some out. Among over 85,000 clones listed, around 87% were seen once. Sequencing was carried out using peripheral blood. These receptors were collected from a woman of 80 years or more with acute or convalescent COVID-19.

The V and J genes are TRBV19 and TRBJ2-7; TRBD1 might be the D (6 bases). Germline V gives CDR1 LNHDA, CDR2 SQIVND (reference sequence). This CDR3 spans 16 amino acids. V gave up 1 base and J gave up 3 bases, with 16 bases separating them. The CDR3 DNA sequence: TGTGCCAGTAGTATAGCAACAGGGCTGCTAGACTACGAGCAGTACTTC. Amino acid sequence: CASSIATGLLDYEQYF.

The rearrangement uses TRBV29-1 and TRBJ2-3; perhaps TRBD1 as D (5 bases). From germline, CDR1 is SQVTM and CDR2 ANQGSEA. Trimming shortened V by 4 bases and J by 5 bases, and 7 bases separated the two germline ends. The CDR3 runs 11 residues. The CDR3 protein is CSVAREDTQYF. In DNA, the CDR3 is TGCAGCGTTGCCAGGGAAGATACGCAGTATTTT.

J is TRBJ2-1 and V is TRBV6-2 or TRBV6-3, with TRBD2 matching 8 bases. Looked up from germline, CDR1 is MNHEY and CDR2 is SVGEGT. The CDR3 covers 14 residues. V shed 2 bases and J 9 bases; nucleotides not matched to a gene: 6. CDR3 amino acids: CASSYQREIGEQFF. DNA for the CDR3: TGTGCCAGCAGTTACCAGCGGGAGATAGGTGAGCAGTTCTTC.

V gene TRBV18 combines with J gene TRBJ2-1; D is unclear. The CDR3 is 12 residues long. Germline V gives CDR1 KGHSH, CDR2 LQKENI. V lost 6 bases and J 7 bases, leaving 10 bases between the germline ends. CDR3 protein: CASSPTLNEQFF. In DNA form, the CDR3 reads TGTGCCAGCTCGCCGACTCTGAATGAGCAGTTCTTC.

DNA for the CDR3: TGTGCCAGCAGAGCTTCAACTCAAACTGAAGCTTTCTTT. The encoded protein is CASRASTQTEAFF. The V call is TRBV6-5, the J call TRBJ1-1, with no clear D. The CDR3 sequence is 13 residues long. Germline loops: CDR1 MNHEY, CDR2 SVGAGI. Trimming pared 6 bases from V and 5 bases from J, leaving 13 bases between.

The chain has TRBV18 and TRBJ1-1, with no clear D. The V end lost 3 bases, the J end lost 6 bases, and 8 bases lay between the germline ends. The CDR3 length is 12 residues. CDR1 KGHSH and CDR2 LQKENI come from the germline V gene. The CDR3, as DNA: TGTGCCAGCTCACCGAGGCCCCCTGAAGCTTTCTTT. It codes for CASSPRPPEAFF.

The gene calls are TRBV28 and TRBJ1-5, with D unclear. Germline CDR1 reads MDHEN; CDR2 reads SYDVKM. This CDR3 is built from 17 residues. Trimming took off 2 bases at V and 0 bases at J, with 14 bases between the two ends. In nucleotides, the CDR3 is TGTGCCAGCAGTTTAGGGCGCAGAAAGTATAGCAATCAGCCCCAGCATTTT. Protein sequence: CASSLGRRKYSNQPQHF.

The chain employs TRBV6-2 or TRBV6-3 and TRBJ2-3, with 11 positions matching TRBD2. Per the germline V gene, CDR1 is MNHEY and CDR2 is SVGEGT. CDR3 length: 16 amino acids. Losses at the gene ends were 2 bases for V and 2 bases for J; bases not matched to a gene: 3. The CDR3 sequence is CASSYGTSGLTDTQYF. As DNA, the CDR3 is TGTGCCAGCAGTTACGGGACTAGCGGACTCACAGATACGCAGTATTTT.

The chain carries TRBV7-2 and TRBJ1-5; D is possibly TRBD1 (6 bases). V shed 0 bases and J shed 2 bases, with 11 bases lying between them. The germline V gene encodes CDR1 SGHTA and CDR2 FQGNSA. The CDR3 sequence is 16 residues long. CDR3 residues: CASSLASAGGNQPQHF. For the CDR3, the DNA is TGTGCCAGCAGCTTAGCGAGCGCAGGGGGCAATCAGCCCCAGCATTTT.

V usage is TRBV18 and J usage is TRBJ1-4; D is unclear. Germline lookup yields CDR1 KGHSH and CDR2 LQKENI. Trimming pared 6 bases from V and 5 bases from J, leaving 13 bases between. This CDR3 contains 14 residues. CDR3 coding DNA: TGTGCCAGCTCCCCGTTTGGTAGAAATGAAAAACTGTTTTTT. It codes for CASSPFGRNEKLFF.

The chain combines TRBV6-5 with TRBJ2-7; TRBD1 agrees at 7 bases. V trimming: 4 bases; J trimming: 3 bases; junction bases outside the gene matches: 12. The CDR3 covers 16 residues. Germline lookup yields CDR1 MNHEY and CDR2 SVGAGI. CDR3 DNA: TGTGCCAGCAGTTTGTCCGGGTCCAGGGGGAACTACGAGCAGTACTTC. Translated, it gives CASSLSGSRGNYEQYF.